The 24 T cell receptor beta chains below were found in one sample sequenced in a study of shared clonotypes between healthy human individuals. Using immunoSEQ multiplex PCR, the repertoire was profiled, and TCRdb retains in-frame clones only, with some absent. The sample has more than 400,000 clones; 90% to 97% are singletons. The source material was naive CD4+ T cells sorted from blood. Subset in this sample: CD45RA+ positively selected. These TCRs come from a young woman in good health.

The genes are TRBV18 and TRBJ1-1, with D unresolved. CDR1 is KGHSH and CDR2 is LQKENI in the germline V gene. The CDR3 covers 13 residues. Trimming took 0 bases from V and 7 from J, leaving 9 bases between them. The CDR3 here is CASSPPHAGEAFF. The CDR3 DNA follows: TGTGCCAGCTCACCACCCCACGCCGGTGAAGCTTTCTTT. Full variable domain (missing parts from reference TRBV18 and TRBJ1-1): NAGVMQNPRHLVRRRGQEARLRCSPMKGHSHVYWYRQLPEEGLKFMVYLQKENIIDESGMPKERFSAEFPKEGPSILRIQQVVRGDSAAYFCASSPPHAGEAFFGQGTRLTVV.

Notes on this clone: At one boundary the junction diverges from the germline segment, which might be a read error. V and J are TRBV28 and TRBJ1-2; D possibly corresponds to TRBD1 (5 bases). The CDR3 sequence is 13 residues long. Germline V gene lookup returns CDR1 MDHEN and CDR2 SYDVKM. The CDR3 nucleotides read TGTGCCAGCAATTTATCCTGGAGGGGTGGCTACACCTTC. Its protein is CASNLSWRGGYTF.

This chain connects TRBV5-1 to TRBJ1-2; D is ambiguous. V shed 0 bases and J shed 2 bases, with 11 bases lying between them. There are 15 residues in the CDR3. CDR1 is SGHRS and CDR2 is YFSETQ in the germline V gene. The CDR3 spells CASSLGRVTNYGYTF. In nucleotides, the CDR3 is TGCGCCAGCAGCTTGGGACGGGTGACCAACTATGGCTACACCTTC. Drawing the rest from reference TRBV5-1 and TRBJ1-2, the complete variable domain is KAGVTQTPRYLIKTRGQQVTLSCSPISGHRSVSWYQQTPGQGLQFLFEYFSETQRNKGNFPGRFSGRQFSNSRSEMNVSTLELGDSALYLCASSLGRVTNYGYTFGSGTRLTVV.

The CDR3 region is CASSLARVSGSGTDTQYF. As DNA, the CDR3 is TGTGCCAGCAGCTTAGCGCGGGTTAGCGGGAGCGGCACAGATACGCAGTATTTT. The chain carries TRBV7-9 and TRBJ2-3, with TRBD2 matching 9 bases. V dropped 0 bases and J dropped 1; count of bases not matched to a gene: 8. CDR1 is SEHNR and CDR2 is FQNEAQ in the germline V gene (reference sequence). This CDR3 is 18 amino acids long.

The V gene is TRBV18, the J gene TRBJ1-2, with D maybe TRBD1 (5 bases). Germline V gives CDR1 KGHSH, CDR2 LQKENI. This CDR3 region has 16 residues. Deletions cut 2 bases from V and 7 bases from J, with 20 bases between. For the CDR3, the DNA is TGTGCCAGCTCACCAGGAGTTGGCAGGGAAGGGCTTGGCTACACCTTC. Protein sequence: CASSPGVGREGLGYTF.

The chain employs TRBV4-2 and TRBJ2-7; 8 nucleotides agree with TRBD2. Germline V CDR1 and CDR2: LGHNA, YNFKEQ. This CDR3 is built from 19 residues. Trimming removed 0 bases from V and 3 bases from J; junction bases left unmatched: 16. The CDR3 nucleotides are TGTGCCAGCAGCCAAGATCGGAATAGCGGGGCTAACTTACGCTACGAGCAGTACTTC. It codes for CASSQDRNSGANLRYEQYF.

The chain combines TRBV27 with TRBJ2-5; TRBD2 aligns across 8 bases. Trimming took 4 bases from V and 2 from J; bases not matched to a gene: 9. CDR3 size: 16 residues. CDR1 and CDR2 from the germline V gene are MNHEY and SMNVEV (reference sequence). CDR3 amino acids: CASSYLAGSGQETQYF. In nucleotides, the CDR3 is TGTGCCAGCAGTTACCTAGCGGGCTCTGGGCAAGAGACCCAGTACTTC.

This rearrangement joins TRBV28 to TRBJ2-5; 7 nucleotides align to TRBD1. The CDR3 extends over 15 amino acids. Germline CDR1 and CDR2: MDHEN and SYDVKM. The V gene end was trimmed by 3 bases and the J gene end by 1 base; junction bases not matched to a gene: 5. CDR3 loop: CASSFPDRVQETQYF. Here the CDR3 DNA reads TGTGCCAGCAGTTTCCCCGACAGGGTCCAAGAGACCCAGTACTTC.

The rearrangement links TRBV9 to TRBJ2-7; 11 nucleotides line up with TRBD2. From germline, CDR1 is SGDLS and CDR2 YYNGEE. The CDR3 contains 15 residues. The ends lost 10 bases at V and 2 bases at J; junction bases unmatched: 11. CDR3 sequence reads: CASSGTSGPTYEQYF. The DNA of the CDR3 is TGTGCCTCCAGCGGGACTAGCGGCCCGACCTACGAGCAGTACTTC.

In its sample, this clone was seen once. The rearrangement links TRBV10-3 to TRBJ1-5; no firm D call. This CDR3 is built from 13 residues. Germline values: CDR1 ENHRY, CDR2 SYGVKD. The V end was cut by 7 bases, the J end by 6 bases, with 13 bases between. The CDR3 is CAITPSPGQPQHF. DNA for the CDR3: TGTGCCATCACACCCAGCCCCGGTCAGCCCCAGCATTTT.

V and J are TRBV28 and TRBJ1-2; a weak D match, TRBD1 (6 bases). The CDR3 sequence is 16 residues long. V was pared by 3 bases and J by 4 bases, with 18 bases between. CDR1 and CDR2 from the germline V gene are MDHEN and SYDVKM. The CDR3 DNA reads as TGTGCCAGCAGTTTCTTTACAGGGAGGTGGGGCTATGGCTACACCTTC. This codes for CASSFFTGRWGYGYTF.

DNA of the CDR3: TGTGCCAGCAGCCCGGCAGGGGTCCAAGAGACCCAGTACTTC. Translating it yields CASSPAGVQETQYF. The J gene is TRBJ2-5, the V gene TRBV6-5; possible D gene TRBD1, 6 bases. The length of the CDR3 is 14 residues. V was shortened by 6 bases and J by 1 base, with 12 bases between the two germline ends. Looked up from germline, CDR1 is MNHEY and CDR2 is SVGAGI.

This rearrangement joins TRBV10-1 to TRBJ2-1, with 10 positions matching TRBD2. This CDR3 spans 14 amino acids. Germline V gene data show CDR1 as WNHNN and CDR2 as SYGVQD (reference sequence). CDR3 sequence: CGESGRAIRNEQFF. In nucleotides, the CDR3 is TGCGGTGAAAGCGGGAGGGCCATACGAAATGAGCAGTTCTTC.

The rearrangement uses TRBV10-3 and TRBJ1-3; 9 nucleotides align to TRBD1. With V trimmed by 2 bases and J by 6 bases, 5 bases remained unmatched. Germline V lookup: CDR1 ENHRY, CDR2 SYGVKD. The CDR3 is made up of 15 amino acids. The CDR3 is CAISEMDRGENTIYF. CDR3 bases: TGTGCCATCAGTGAGATGGACAGGGGTGAAAACACCATATATTTT.

The count of this clone is one. The V and J genes are TRBV19 and TRBJ1-2; perhaps TRBD1 as D (6 bases). Trimming shortened V by 2 bases and J by 7 bases, and 20 bases separated the two germline ends. This CDR3 is 16 amino acids long. Germline V gene lookup returns CDR1 LNHDA and CDR2 SQIVND (reference sequence). CDR3 residues: CASSIRGARGVSGYTF. In DNA form, the CDR3 reads TGTGCCAGTAGTATACGGGGGGCTCGCGGCGTATCTGGCTACACCTTC.

V usage is TRBV19 and J usage is TRBJ2-2; 13 positions match TRBD2. The V gene end was trimmed by 6 bases and the J gene end by 5 bases; junction bases not matched to a gene: 9. The CDR3 covers 17 residues. Germline CDR1 LNHDA, CDR2 SQIVND (reference sequence). The CDR3 spells CASSPGLAGVGTGELFF. CDR3 bases: TGTGCCAGTAGCCCAGGACTAGCGGGAGTAGGAACCGGGGAGCTGTTTTTT. The variable domain in full, with the rest retrieved from reference TRBV19 and TRBJ2-2, is DGGITQSPKYLFRKEGQNVTLSCEQNLNHDAMYWYRQDPGQGLRLIYYSQIVNDFQKGDIAEGYSVSREKKESFPLTVTSAQKNPTAFYLCASSPGLAGVGTGELFFGEGSRLTVL.

This rearrangement joins TRBV28 to TRBJ2-3, with D perhaps assigned TRBD1 or TRBD2 (5 bases each). V shed 6 bases and J shed 6 bases, with 13 bases lying between them. Per the germline V gene, CDR1 is MDHEN and CDR2 is SYDVKM. This CDR3 has 13 amino acids. CDR3: CASSEGPSDTQYF. CDR3 coding DNA: TGTGCCAGCAGCGAGGGGCCCTCGGATACGCAGTATTTT.

The gene calls are TRBV5-4 and TRBJ2-7; TRBD1 or TRBD2 may be the D gene (5 bases each). V lost 4 bases and J lost 0, with 17 bases in between. CDR3 length: 16 residues. Per germline, CDR1 SGHNT and CDR2 YYREEE (reference sequence). The CDR3 DNA reads as TGTGCCAGCAGCCCCCGAGGTGGGACGGCCTCCTACGAGCAGTACTTC. Amino acids: CASSPRGGTASYEQYF.

The V gene is TRBV4-1, the J gene TRBJ2-5; D unresolved. The CDR3 is made up of 16 amino acids. Germline lookup yields CDR1 MGHRA and CDR2 YSYEKL. V lost 1 base and J lost 0, with 12 bases in between. This CDR3 is CASSQVWRLYQETQYF. CDR3 sequence (DNA): TGCGCCAGCAGCCAAGTCTGGCGGCTGTACCAAGAGACCCAGTACTTC.

This clone showed up just once. J is TRBJ2-1 and V is TRBV28; D is perhaps TRBD1 (5 bases). Germline CDR1 reads MDHEN; CDR2 reads SYDVKM. The V end lost 6 bases, the J end lost 8 bases, and 20 bases lay between the germline ends. The CDR3 runs 15 residues. DNA of the CDR3: TGTGCCAGCAGACGCGTCGGACAACCTCACGATGAGCAGTTCTTC. It yields the protein CASRRVGQPHDEQFF.

The V gene is TRBV10-3, the J gene TRBJ2-1, with 9 bases lining up with TRBD2. The V gene's germline CDR1 is ENHRY and CDR2 SYGVKD. CDR3 length: 14 residues. V lost 6 bases to trimming and J lost 3 bases; unmatched junction nucleotides: 3. CDR3 residues: CAIRPSGIYNEQFF. DNA of the CDR3: TGTGCCATCAGGCCTAGCGGGATCTACAATGAGCAGTTCTTC.

This rearrangement joins TRBV18 to TRBJ2-6, with 8 bases aligning to TRBD2. Trimming took 6 bases from V and 2 from J; bases not matched to a gene: 12. Germline lookup yields CDR1 KGHSH and CDR2 LQKENI. CDR3 length: 18 residues. In DNA form, the CDR3 reads TGTGCCAGCTCCAACCGGGAGGGTCTTGGCACTGGGGCCAACGTCCTGACTTTC. This encodes CASSNREGLGTGANVLTF. Full variable domain (remainder filled in from reference TRBV18 and TRBJ2-6): NAGVMQNPRHLVRRRGQEARLRCSPMKGHSHVYWYRQLPEEGLKFMVYLQKENIIDESGMPKERFSAEFPKEGPSILRIQQVVRGDSAAYFCASSNREGLGTGANVLTFGAGSRLTVL.

The V and J genes are TRBV19 and TRBJ2-1; D not resolved. CDR1 LNHDA and CDR2 SQIVND come from the germline V gene (reference sequence). The CDR3 has 17 amino acids. Trimming left V 5 bases short and J 15 bases short, with 32 bases between. The chain's CDR3 is CASSYRHLTSRRSSLFF. CDR3 sequence (DNA): TGTGCCAGTAGTTACCGACATCTGACCAGTCGCAGGTCAAGTCTGTTCTTC. Complete variable domain (other parts from reference TRBV19 and TRBJ2-1): DGGITQSPKYLFRKEGQNVTLSCEQNLNHDAMYWYRQDPGQGLRLIYYSQIVNDFQKGDIAEGYSVSREKKESFPLTVTSAQKNPTAFYLCASSYRHLTSRRSSLFFGPGTRLTVL.

V is TRBV28 and J is TRBJ1-1; D might be TRBD1 (5 bases). Germline V gene lookup returns CDR1 MDHEN and CDR2 SYDVKM. The V and J ends lost 6 bases and 8 bases respectively, with 13 bases between them. The CDR3 runs to 12 residues. CDR3 amino acids: CASRGDPLEAFF. CDR3 bases: TGTGCCAGCAGGGGGGACCCCCTGGAAGCTTTCTTT. The full variable domain, its missing parts supplied by reference TRBV28 and TRBJ1-1, is DVKVTQSSRYLVKRTGEKVFLECVQDMDHENMFWYRQDPGLGLRLIYFSYDVKMKEKGDIPEGYSVSREKKERFSLILESASTNQTSMYLCASRGDPLEAFFGQGTRLTVV.